The 10 T cell receptor beta chains in this list originate from one sample, sequenced in a study of blood T cells in healthy people across ages. For the second PCR, which ran for about 6 to 11 cycles, a sample-barcoded 5' primer and a J-beta primer mix were used. MiXCR was run by TCRdb on the 5' RACE reads, yielding one entry per CDR3 protein. This sample has 2 million or so distinct CDR3 sequences, with less than 50% found just once. Sequencing used blood. The source of these receptors is a woman in her thirties or forties in good health.

V is TRBV29-1 and J is TRBJ2-1; D might be TRBD1 (6 bases). CDR1 and CDR2 from the germline V gene are SQVTM and ANQGSEA. The CDR3 runs 18 residues. Trimming removed 3 bases from V and 4 bases from J, with 25 bases in between. The DNA for the CDR3 is TGCAGCGTTGAGCCTGCAGGGGCCGCCCTTCAATTTTACAATGAGCAGTTCTTC. It codes for CSVEPAGAALQFYNEQFF.

V gene TRBV20-1 combines with J gene TRBJ2-5, with D perhaps matching TRBD1 (6 bases). The germline V and J ends were trimmed by 5 bases and 11 bases, with 24 bases remaining between them. Germline lookup yields CDR1 DFQATT and CDR2 SNEGSKA (reference sequence). The length of the CDR3 is 14 residues. CDR3 DNA sequence: TGCAGTGCTTTCGACAGGAGAGCCTACAATGAGCAGTACTTC. Amino acids: CSAFDRRAYNEQYF.

V usage is TRBV5-1 and J usage is TRBJ2-5; D gene uncertain. The CDR3 has 12 amino acids. The germline V gene encodes CDR1 SGHRS and CDR2 YFSETQ. Trimming left V 5 bases short and J 4 bases short, with 9 bases between. The CDR3 loop is CASSKSTETQYF. Written as DNA, the CDR3 is TGCGCCAGCAGTAAGTCTACAGAGACCCAGTACTTC.

This chain uses TRBV6-6 with TRBJ2-4; TRBD2 might be the D (6 bases). V lost 5 bases and J lost 0, with 17 bases in between. This CDR3 is built from 17 residues. The germline V gene has CDR1 MNHNY and CDR2 SVGAGI (reference sequence). This CDR3 reads CASSSTSRAGAKNIQYF. CDR3 bases: TGTGCCAGCAGTAGTACCTCGAGAGCGGGAGCCAAAAACATTCAGTACTTC.

The rearrangement uses TRBV5-1 and TRBJ2-3; D is undetermined. V dropped 4 bases and J dropped 0 bases, with 9 bases sitting between them. The germline CDR1 and CDR2 sequences are SGHRS and YFSETQ. This CDR3 comprises 14 residues. The DNA of the CDR3 is TGCGCCAGCAGCCCTCCAGATAGCACAGATACGCAGTATTTT. This codes for CASSPPDSTDTQYF.

The chain has TRBV7-9 and TRBJ1-1; D uncertain. The CDR3 runs to 15 residues. V lost 5 bases and J lost 1, with 14 bases in between. CDR1 is SEHNR and CDR2 is FQNEAQ in the germline V gene (reference sequence). For the CDR3, the DNA is TGTGCCAGCAGCACCCTTGGACGGACGAACACTGAAGCTTTCTTT. Encoded protein: CASSTLGRTNTEAFF.

The rearrangement links TRBV29-1 to TRBJ1-2; 8 bases fit TRBD1. Per germline, CDR1 SQVTM and CDR2 ANQGSEA. With V trimmed by 5 bases and J by 4 bases, 6 bases remained unmatched. This CDR3 is 13 amino acids long. CDR3 amino acids: CSVSDRVVYGYTF. The CDR3 coding sequence is TGCAGCGTTTCGGACAGGGTCGTCTATGGCTACACCTTC.

This clonotype was observed a handful of times. The chain combines TRBV20-1 with TRBJ2-1; no firm D call. The V end lost 0 bases, the J end lost 3 bases, and 12 bases lay between the germline ends. CDR3 size: 15 residues. Germline assignment: CDR1 DFQATT and CDR2 SNEGSKA (reference sequence). The CDR3 sequence is CSARDQAAVYNEQFF. CDR3 coding DNA: TGCAGTGCTAGAGATCAGGCAGCTGTCTACAATGAGCAGTTCTTC.

V and J are TRBV6-5 and TRBJ2-1, with a tentative D call TRBD2 (6 bases). CDR1 and CDR2 from the germline V gene are MNHEY and SVGAGI. Trimming pared 6 bases from V and 0 bases from J, leaving 12 bases between. This CDR3 has 15 residues. DNA for the CDR3: TGTGCCAGCAGCCGGGACTGGCGCTCCTACAATGAGCAGTTCTTC. As protein: CASSRDWRSYNEQFF.

This chain connects TRBV5-1 to TRBJ2-1; D uncertain. The J call may be mistaken, given a closer DNA end match to TRBJ2-7. This CDR3 is built from 15 residues. The germline V gene encodes CDR1 SGHRS and CDR2 YFSETQ. The DNA of the CDR3 is TGCGCCAGCAGCTTGGATTGGAACAACTACAATGAGCAGTACTTC. This translates into CASSLDWNNYNEQYF.